Here is one T cell receptor (beta chain) with its context. Its specificity is unknown. This sample stems from a study of T cell responses to AZD1222 COVID-19 vaccine. Study findings and constraints: Reportedly, close to half of spike-specific TCRs are directed against unmutated variant regions.

Germline CDR1 MNHEY, CDR2 SVGEGT. This CDR3 comprises 15 residues. V lost 2 bases, J lost 5 bases, and 15 bases lay in between. Profiled with immunoSEQ multiplex PCR; TCRdb holds only in-frame clones, not every one. This repertoire shows roughly 110,000 clones, around 90% found once; its top ten account for roughly 21%. The TCR originated in an adult in good health. The chain is built from TRBV6-2 or TRBV6-3 and TRBJ1-1; D perhaps matches TRBD1 (5 bases). Source: peripheral blood, taken on day 0 of AZD1222 vaccination. The CDR3 DNA is TGTGCCAGCAGTTACAGCGCCTCAGGGTTGACTGAAGCTTTCTTT. Its protein product is CASSYSASGLTEAFF.